This T cell receptor beta chain was sequenced for a study of cytomegalovirus exposure and HLA in healthy donors. General study points: Researchers catalogued some 160 TCR beta chains as cytomegalovirus-associated. A later analysis appeared to link common viral pathogens to several of the most significant clusters.

As concerns this clone: Its target is unknown.

Germline loops: CDR1 MDHEN, CDR2 SYDVKM. This CDR3 is built from 12 residues. Trimming took 6 bases from V and 6 from J, leaving 9 bases between them. Primers included in the PCR were 60 Vbeta and 13 Jbeta primers. The data were produced by immunoSEQ multiplex PCR, yet TCRdb's version contains in-frame clones alone and is incomplete. The sample includes about 150,000 clones, over 60% seen only once; the top ten take over 3%. The clonotype was recovered from a woman aged 40 to 50 in good health and CMV-seronegative. Sequencing was carried out using PBMCs. The J gene is TRBJ1-3, the V gene TRBV28; D not certain. This CDR3 reads CASSPPLNTIYF. The DNA of the CDR3 is TGTGCCAGCAGCCCCCCTTTAAACACCATATATTTT.